Presented here are 27 T cell receptor beta chains from one specimen sequenced in a study of blood T cells in healthy people across ages. A second PCR of 7 to 11 cycles used a sample-barcoded 5' primer and a J-beta primer mix. TCRdb re-derived calls from the 5' RACE reads in MiXCR, one entry per CDR3 protein. The data contain 1,800,000 or so distinct CDR3 sequences, roughly two fifths of them seen just once; the ten biggest clones take up approximately 22%. Sequences were obtained from blood. The receptors stem from a human donor in good health.

The chain combines TRBV20-1 with TRBJ2-3, with a possible D match to TRBD2 (5 bases). Germline assignment: CDR1 DFQATT and CDR2 SNEGSKA (reference sequence). V was shortened by 6 bases and J by 3 bases, with 10 bases between the two germline ends. CDR3 length: 12 residues. CDR3 amino acids: CSAHGGTDTQYF. For the CDR3, the DNA is TGCAGTGCACACGGAGGAACAGATACGCAGTATTTT.

The table lists this clonotype with a few counts. The rearrangement links TRBV12-3 or TRBV12-4 to TRBJ1-6, with no clear D. The CDR3 is 12 amino acids. With 4 bases removed from V and 7 bases from J, the gap between germline ends came to 5 bases. CDR3 sequence reads: CASSSANSPLHF. The CDR3 DNA follows: TGTGCCAGCAGTTCGGCCAATTCACCCCTCCACTTT.

This chain links TRBV4-1 with TRBJ2-7; the D gene is possibly TRBD1 (6 bases). Trimming removed 0 bases from V and 7 bases from J, with 13 bases in between. There are 14 residues in the CDR3. Germline V lookup: CDR1 MGHRA, CDR2 YSYEKL. DNA of the CDR3: TGCGCCAGCAGCCAAGATGACAGGTCGAGAGAGCAGTACTTC. Protein product: CASSQDDRSREQYF.

This clonotype was detected once. This chain links TRBV4-1 with TRBJ1-4, with D possibly being TRBD1 (5 bases). Per germline, CDR1 MGHRA and CDR2 YSYEKL. V dropped 2 bases and J dropped 7 bases, with 14 bases sitting between them. The CDR3 length is 15 residues. CDR3 nucleotide sequence: TGCGCCAGCAGCCAACTAGGGGCGATGGGTGAAAAACTGTTTTTT. Translated: CASSQLGAMGEKLFF.

The gene calls are TRBV6-5 and TRBJ2-5; TRBD1 matches at 8 bases. The DNA end lines up better with TRBJ2-7; the J call may be wrong. Germline CDR1 reads MNHEY; CDR2 reads SVGAGI. The CDR3 is 15 residues long. The CDR3 DNA sequence: TGTGCCAGCAGCCTTTCGGACAGGGTCCAGTACGAGCAGTACTTC. The encoded protein is CASSLSDRVQYEQYF.

V gene TRBV3-1 combines with J gene TRBJ1-2; D is perhaps TRBD1 (6 bases). V lost 3 bases and J lost 4, with 12 bases in between. The length of the CDR3 is 14 residues. Germline V gives CDR1 LGHDT, CDR2 YNNKEL (reference sequence). In nucleotides, the CDR3 is TGTGCCAGCAGCCAGCAAGGGGGTTCCTATGGCTACACCTTC. Translated, it gives CASSQQGGSYGYTF.

This clonotype was detected a few times. J is TRBJ2-3 and V is TRBV7-2; 11 positions agree with TRBD2. The CDR3 loop spans 20 amino acids. Trimming at V came to 1 base and at J to 4 bases, leaving 16 bases not matched to a gene. Germline-derived CDR1 and CDR2 are SGHTA and FQGNSA. The CDR3 region has the DNA TGTGCCAGCAGCTTAGTCGGTTGGCTAGCGGGGGGAGGTTTTTCAGATACGCAGTATTTT. It yields the protein CASSLVGWLAGGGFSDTQYF.

This rearrangement joins TRBV7-9 to TRBJ1-2; 8 bases agree with TRBD1. The CDR3 contains 16 residues. Germline CDR1 reads SEHNR; CDR2 reads FQNEAQ (reference sequence). Losses at the gene ends were 0 bases for V and 12 bases for J; bases not matched to a gene: 15. CDR3 nucleotides: TGTGCCAGCAGCTTAGCGAACATGGACAGGGTTAAGGTCGACACCTTC. Protein: CASSLANMDRVKVDTF.

CDR3 sequence: CSASDWRASYEQYF. The CDR3 bases are TGCAGTGCTTCAGATTGGCGGGCCTCCTACGAGCAGTACTTC. V is TRBV20-1 and J is TRBJ2-5, with a tentative D call TRBD2 (5 bases). The J call may not be correct, given that the DNA end is closer to TRBJ2-7. There are 14 residues in the CDR3. The germline V gene has CDR1 DFQATT and CDR2 SNEGSKA (reference sequence).

V is TRBV7-2 and J is TRBJ2-1, with 11 positions matching TRBD1. Germline V gene sequence: CDR1 SGHTA, CDR2 FQGNSA. Unmatched junction bases numbered 7, after V lost 5 bases and J lost 10 bases. This CDR3 has 14 residues. The DNA for the CDR3 is TGTGCCAGCAGCCGGGGACAGGGGGTAAGCGAGCAGTTCTTC. Amino acid sequence: CASSRGQGVSEQFF.

A few counts support this clonotype. The chain has TRBV7-2 and TRBJ2-1; D not certain. The CDR3 contains 16 residues. CDR1 is SGHTA and CDR2 is FQGNSA in the germline V gene. V was pared by 1 base and J by 2 bases, with 12 bases between. CDR3 bases: TGTGCCAGCAGCTTAGAGGCACGCCTGCCCTACAATGAGCAGTTCTTC. Its protein is CASSLEARLPYNEQFF.

The chain uses TRBV12-5 and TRBJ1-2, with D possibly matching TRBD1 (6 bases). Germline values: CDR1 LGHNT, CDR2 FRNRAP. The CDR3 has 14 residues. The germline V and J ends were trimmed by 3 bases and 3 bases, with 11 bases remaining between them. The CDR3 reads CASGLQGWDYGYTF. The CDR3, as DNA: TGTGCTAGTGGTTTACAGGGTTGGGACTATGGCTACACCTTC.

The sample holds a few counts of this clonotype. This chain joins TRBV6-2 or TRBV6-3 and TRBJ2-1, with a weak D call TRBD1 (6 bases). There are 14 residues in the CDR3. Germline V gene data show CDR1 as MNHEY and CDR2 as SVGEGT. The ends were cut back, 6 bases at V and 7 bases at J, with 16 bases in the middle. The CDR3 bases are TGTGCCAGCAGAACCCGACAGGTCTGGAATGAGCAGTTCTTC. Protein product: CASRTRQVWNEQFF.

The chain is built from TRBV20-1 and TRBJ2-1, with D possibly being TRBD1 or TRBD2 (7 bases each). The CDR3 has 17 amino acids. The V and J ends lost 0 bases and 5 bases respectively, with 20 bases between them. Per germline, CDR1 DFQATT and CDR2 SNEGSKA (reference sequence). The CDR3 sequence: CSARDPSKGAGDNEQFF. The CDR3 nucleotides are TGCAGTGCTAGAGATCCTAGTAAGGGGGCGGGGGACAATGAGCAGTTCTTC.

Regarding this clonotype: At one end, the junction sequence differs from germline, possibly due to a read error. The chain employs TRBV6-5 and TRBJ1-2; 10 positions agree with TRBD1. Germline loops: CDR1 MNHEY, CDR2 SVGAGI. The CDR3 sequence is 16 residues long. The CDR3: CACSYGETGGVYGYTF. The CDR3 nucleotides are TGTGCCTGCAGTTACGGTGAGACAGGGGGCGTCTATGGCTACACCTTC.

V and J are TRBV9 and TRBJ2-7; tentative D call: TRBD2 (6 bases). CDR1 and CDR2 (germline): SGDLS, YYNGEE. The CDR3 extends over 13 amino acids. Trimming took off 4 bases at V and 6 bases at J, with 14 bases between the two ends. The CDR3 here is CASSYDRRGEQYF. DNA of the CDR3: TGTGCCAGCAGCTACGACCGGAGGGGCGAGCAGTACTTC.

This clonotype was seen a single time. This may come from a read error, since a much larger clone is one base off. The J gene is TRBJ1-6, the V gene TRBV4-1; possible D gene TRBD1, 5 bases. Germline V CDR1 and CDR2: MGHRA, YSYEKL. The CDR3 contains 16 residues. The CDR3 spells CASSPVPDTYNSHLHF. The DNA of the CDR3 is TGCGCCAGCAGCCCGGTTCCGGACACCTATAATTCACACCTCCACTTT.

The V gene is TRBV7-6, the J gene TRBJ2-6; D unresolved. The CDR3 is made up of 16 amino acids. Trimming shortened V by 1 base and J by 2 bases, and 9 bases separated the two germline ends. CDR1 and CDR2 (germline): SGHVS, FNYEAQ. DNA for the CDR3: TGTGCCAGCAGCTTAGGTATAGGGACTGGGGCCAACGTCCTGACTTTC. This gives the protein CASSLGIGTGANVLTF.

There are a few counts of this clonotype. The chain links TRBV11-2 to TRBJ1-2; D not resolved. CDR1 and CDR2 (germline): SGHAT, FQNNGV. There are 16 residues in the CDR3. Trimming removed 0 bases from V and 3 bases from J, with 14 bases in between. CDR3 DNA sequence: TGTGCCAGCAGCTTAGACCGCGACCAAGTCCACTATGGCTACACCTTC. It codes for CASSLDRDQVHYGYTF.

The chain has TRBV11-2 and TRBJ2-1; 9 bases agree with TRBD2. The length of the CDR3 is 21 residues. Germline V CDR1 and CDR2: SGHAT, FQNNGV. Trimming cost V 5 bases and J 2 bases; bases outside gene matches: 22. CDR3 residues: CASSTPSRRGGRPRTYNEQFF. The CDR3 DNA is TGTGCCAGCAGCACCCCTTCCCGGCGGGGGGGCCGTCCTCGAACCTACAATGAGCAGTTCTTC.

The chain has TRBV5-5 and TRBJ2-4; D remains unclear. The end of the DNA fits TRBJ2-7 better, so the J call may be wrong. Germline V gene data show CDR1 as SGHKS and CDR2 as YYEKEE (reference sequence). The CDR3 is 16 amino acids. The CDR3 protein is CASSLLGSATPTEQYF. DNA for the CDR3: TGTGCCAGCAGCCTTTTAGGGTCAGCTACCCCTACCGAGCAGTACTTC.

The gene calls are TRBV7-2 and TRBJ2-3; 8 nucleotides agree with TRBD2. This CDR3 comprises 16 residues. CDR1 is SGHTA and CDR2 is FQGNSA in the germline V gene. V was clipped by 6 bases and J by 2 bases; unmatched bases: 10. CDR3 protein: CASRASGGGSTDTQYF. The CDR3 nucleotides are TGTGCCAGCAGGGCGAGCGGGGGCGGCTCCACAGATACGCAGTATTTT.

This clonotype was seen only a few times. This rearrangement joins TRBV12-3 or TRBV12-4 to TRBJ2-5; 9 nucleotides align to TRBD2. The CDR3 is 16 residues long. The ends lost 3 bases at V and 2 bases at J; junction bases unmatched: 7. For the CDR3, the DNA is TGTGCCAGCAGTTTTAGCCTAGCGGGATTTCAAGAGACCCAGTACTTC. Its protein is CASSFSLAGFQETQYF.

CDR3 residues: CASSQDIPNTEAFF. As DNA, the CDR3 is TGTGCCAGCAGCCAAGACATACCGAACACTGAAGCTTTCTTT. The J gene is TRBJ1-1, the V gene TRBV14; the D is unclear. CDR3 length: 14 residues. The germline gives CDR1 SGHDN, CDR2 FVKESK. The ends were cut back, 0 bases at V and 1 base at J, with 6 bases in the middle.

The chain links TRBV7-2 to TRBJ1-6, with a tentative D call TRBD1 (5 bases). The V gene lost 8 bases and the J gene lost 7 bases, with 21 bases spanning the gap. Germline loops: CDR1 SGHTA, CDR2 FQGNSA. This CDR3 spans 16 amino acids. CDR3 coding DNA: TGTGCCAGCGCTACCAGGGTGTATAATTCCAATTCACCCCTCCACTTT. Translated, it gives CASATRVYNSNSPLHF.

This chain uses TRBV7-6 with TRBJ2-4; the D gene could be TRBD1 or TRBD2 (5 bases each). The end of the DNA is better explained by TRBJ2-7, so the J call may be wrong. CDR3 size: 14 residues. Germline CDR1 and CDR2: SGHVS and FNYEAQ. The DNA for the CDR3 is TGTGCCAGCAGCTTAGCTGGGGACGGAAGCGAGCAGTACTTC. It translates to CASSLAGDGSEQYF.

This clonotype was counted a few times. J is TRBJ2-3 and V is TRBV7-9; TRBD1 aligns across 7 bases. CDR3 length: 17 amino acids. Looked up from germline, CDR1 is SEHNR and CDR2 is FQNEAQ (reference sequence). The V segment lost 5 bases and the J segment 2 bases; nucleotides outside the gene matches: 13. CDR3 coding DNA: TGTGCCAGCAGCCTCCGGGGAGACAGGGAACTCACAGATACGCAGTATTTT. It specifies CASSLRGDRELTDTQYF.